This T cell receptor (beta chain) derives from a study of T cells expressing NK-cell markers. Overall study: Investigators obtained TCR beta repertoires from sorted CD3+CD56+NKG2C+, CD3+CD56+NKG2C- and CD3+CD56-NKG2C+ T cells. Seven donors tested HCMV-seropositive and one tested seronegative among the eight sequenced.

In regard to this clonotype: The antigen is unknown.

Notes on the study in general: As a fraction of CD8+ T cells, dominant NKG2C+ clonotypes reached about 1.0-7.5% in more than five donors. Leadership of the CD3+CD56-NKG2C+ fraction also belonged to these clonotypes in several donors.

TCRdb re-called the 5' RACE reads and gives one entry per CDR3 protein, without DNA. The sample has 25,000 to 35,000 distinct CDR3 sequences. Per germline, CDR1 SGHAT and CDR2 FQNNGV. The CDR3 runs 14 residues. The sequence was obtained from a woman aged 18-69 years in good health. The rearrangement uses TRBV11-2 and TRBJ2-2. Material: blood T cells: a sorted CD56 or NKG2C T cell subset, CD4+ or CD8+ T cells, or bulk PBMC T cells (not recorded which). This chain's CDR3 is CASVTTRNTGELFF.